Each of the 14 T cell receptor beta chains below was sequenced from the same sample in a study of T cell responses to AZD1222 COVID-19 vaccine. Method: immunoSEQ multiplex PCR; TCRdb's copy keeps in-frame clones and lacks some. The table shows some 98,000 clones, with roughly 86% occurring only once. Sequences were derived from peripheral blood, sampled 28 days after the second AZD1222 dose. The receptors derive from an adult who received the AZD1222 COVID-19 vaccine.

The rearrangement links TRBV19 to TRBJ1-2; the match to TRBD1 covers 8 bases. Germline V gene sequence: CDR1 LNHDA, CDR2 SQIVND (reference sequence). The trim removed 6 bases at V and 0 bases at J, leaving 6 bases unmatched. The CDR3 sequence is 15 residues long. The CDR3 is CASRETGVSNYGYTF. CDR3 DNA sequence: TGTGCCAGTAGGGAGACAGGGGTTTCTAACTATGGCTACACCTTC.

The chain links TRBV6-5 to TRBJ1-2; D is possibly TRBD1 (5 bases). The CDR3 contains 16 residues. Trimming took off 2 bases at V and 3 bases at J, with 16 bases between the two ends. Germline V CDR1 and CDR2: MNHEY, SVGAGI. CDR3: CASSYLIRAGHYGYTF. CDR3 DNA: TGTGCCAGCAGTTACCTCATTCGTGCAGGGCACTATGGCTACACCTTC.

V usage is TRBV10-3 and J usage is TRBJ2-2; TRBD2 might be the D (5 bases). The V and J ends lost 7 bases and 3 bases respectively, with 15 bases between them. The germline V gene encodes CDR1 ENHRY and CDR2 SYGVKD. There are 15 residues in the CDR3. CDR3 DNA sequence: TGTGCCATCAATCGGGGAAACTCTGACACCGGGGAGCTGTTTTTT. Translation: CAINRGNSDTGELFF.

This chain joins TRBV5-5 and TRBJ2-7; 7 nucleotides agree with TRBD1. V was pared by 4 bases and J by 0 bases, with 7 bases of the junction left unmatched. Per the germline V gene, CDR1 is SGHKS and CDR2 is YYEKEE (reference sequence). The CDR3 extends over 15 amino acids. DNA for the CDR3: TGTGCCAGCAGCCCGGGACAGTCCTCCTCCTACGAGCAGTACTTC. It codes for CASSPGQSSSYEQYF.

The chain has TRBV19 and TRBJ2-7, with a weak D call TRBD2 (5 bases). This CDR3 is built from 13 residues. Germline V CDR1 and CDR2: LNHDA, SQIVND (reference sequence). V dropped 4 bases and J dropped 2 bases, with 9 bases sitting between them. CDR3 sequence: CASSTQRAYEQYF. CDR3 in DNA: TGTGCCAGTAGTACCCAGAGGGCCTACGAGCAGTACTTC.

The genes are TRBV5-6 and TRBJ1-4; maybe TRBD1 (6 bases). The CDR3 loop spans 15 amino acids. V lost 5 bases and J lost 6, with 17 bases in between. Germline V gene sequence: CDR1 SGHDT, CDR2 YYEEEE. The CDR3 spells CASSPRAGADEKLFF. The DNA for the CDR3 is TGTGCCAGCAGTCCCCGGGCGGGGGCAGATGAAAAACTGTTTTTT.

The chain recombines TRBV7-9 with TRBJ1-3; a possible D gene is TRBD1 (5 bases). The germline CDR1 and CDR2 sequences are SEHNR and FQNEAQ (reference sequence). Trimming shortened V by 5 bases and J by 3 bases, and 11 bases separated the two germline ends. CDR3 length equals 14 residues. In nucleotides, the CDR3 is TGTGCCAGCAGCCCGACAGCGATTGGAAACACCATATATTTT. Protein sequence: CASSPTAIGNTIYF.

This chain connects TRBV7-2 to TRBJ1-2; D remains unclear. With 3 bases removed from V and 2 bases from J, the gap between germline ends came to 16 bases. CDR3 length equals 16 residues. Per germline, CDR1 SGHTA and CDR2 FQGNSA. CDR3 sequence reads: CASSFGSRTLNYGYTF. The CDR3 nucleotides are TGTGCCAGCAGCTTTGGGAGCCGCACTTTAAACTATGGCTACACCTTC.

The chain recombines TRBV19 with TRBJ1-2; D gene unclear. Trimming pared 6 bases from V and 4 bases from J, leaving 9 bases between. The germline V gene encodes CDR1 LNHDA and CDR2 SQIVND (reference sequence). The CDR3 is 12 amino acids. The CDR3 here is CASRLDLYGYTF. The CDR3 DNA follows: TGTGCCAGTAGACTGGACCTCTATGGCTACACCTTC.

This clone has only one observation. The V gene is TRBV30, the J gene TRBJ2-1, with D unclear. V shed 0 bases and J shed 2 bases, with 11 bases lying between them. From germline, CDR1 is GTSNPN and CDR2 SVGIG (reference sequence). This CDR3 spans 15 amino acids. CDR3 DNA: TGTGCCTGGAGTGTACGCCTAAGCGCCTACAATGAGCAGTTCTTC. Its translation: CAWSVRLSAYNEQFF.

This clone was recorded only once. The genes are TRBV2 and TRBJ2-7, with D perhaps TRBD2 (6 bases). The CDR3 covers 15 residues. Germline-derived CDR1 and CDR2 are SNHLY and FYNNEI. The germline V and J ends were trimmed by 7 bases and 3 bases, with 19 bases remaining between them. The CDR3 loop is CASTQRRLARYEQYF. Here the CDR3 DNA reads TGTGCCAGCACCCAAAGGAGGCTAGCGCGCTACGAGCAGTACTTC.

The chain employs TRBV9 and TRBJ2-1; a possible D gene is TRBD2 (6 bases). Germline CDR1 and CDR2: SGDLS and YYNGEE. The germline V and J ends were trimmed by 2 bases and 5 bases, with 14 bases remaining between them. The CDR3 covers 15 residues. CDR3 nucleotide sequence: TGTGCCAGCAGCGTTGCGGGACTCGCGAACAATGAGCAGTTCTTC. Its protein is CASSVAGLANNEQFF.

V gene TRBV6-5 combines with J gene TRBJ1-2; 7 nucleotides agree with TRBD1. Per germline, CDR1 MNHEY and CDR2 SVGAGI. After removal of 0 bases from V and 8 bases from J, the junction contained 6 bases not matched to a gene. There are 14 residues in the CDR3. The CDR3 bases are TGTGCCAGCAGTTACTCAGGGGGCGCGAAAGGCTACACCTTC. Translation gives CASSYSGGAKGYTF.

The V and J genes are TRBV28 and TRBJ1-4; D is ambiguous. Germline V gene sequence: CDR1 MDHEN, CDR2 SYDVKM. V shed 4 bases and J shed 8 bases, with 11 bases lying between them. The CDR3 loop spans 13 amino acids. Written as DNA, the CDR3 is TGTGCCAGCAGTTCTCGGGAAGGAGAAAAACTGTTTTTT. Encoded protein: CASSSREGEKLFF.